These 13 T cell receptor beta chains came from one sample sequenced in a study of shared clonotypes between healthy human individuals. Clones were sequenced by immunoSEQ multiplex PCR, and TCRdb holds only the in-frame ones, with some missing. The sample lists about 1.1 million clones; around 78% were seen once. Sequenced sample: memory CD4+ T cells from PBMCs. Documented subset: CD45RA-negative fraction. The receptor set was obtained from a man younger than 30 in good health. Some clones in this sample may be carry-over from other donors' samples.

The chain combines TRBV28 with TRBJ1-2; a weak D match, TRBD1 (6 bases). Trimming took off 5 bases at V and 1 base at J, with 14 bases between the two ends. This CDR3 is 15 amino acids long. CDR1 is MDHEN, CDR2 SYDVKM, per germline. The chain's CDR3 is CASSPRGTHNYGYTF. The DNA for the CDR3 is TGTGCCAGCAGTCCGCGAGGGACACATAACTATGGCTACACCTTC.

The gene calls are TRBV28 and TRBJ1-5; D ambiguous. Trimming pared 2 bases from V and 5 bases from J, leaving 31 bases between. The CDR3 is 21 amino acids. CDR1 is MDHEN, CDR2 SYDVKM, per germline. The chain's CDR3 is CASSLELGLVTWDSGDQPQHF. The CDR3 DNA is TGTGCCAGCAGTTTAGAATTGGGGTTGGTAACTTGGGATTCGGGCGATCAGCCCCAGCATTTT.

About this clone itself: Other DNA variants within this sample encode the same CDR3. V and J are TRBV7-3 and TRBJ2-1; 8 bases agree with TRBD2. The J segment lost 0 bases and the V segment lost 5 bases, leaving 6 bases of the junction unmatched. The CDR3 is 16 residues long. The germline CDR1 and CDR2 sequences are SGHTA and FQGTGA. The CDR3 is CASSPGSGSSYNEQFF. CDR3 nucleotides: TGTGCCAGCAGCCCCGGCAGCGGGAGCTCCTACAATGAGCAGTTCTTC.

The chain employs TRBV5-4 and TRBJ2-5; possibly TRBD1 or TRBD2 for D (5 bases each). The germline V gene encodes CDR1 SGHNT and CDR2 YYREEE (reference sequence). Trimming took off 0 bases at V and 0 bases at J, with 9 bases between the two ends. The CDR3 totals 15 residues. The CDR3 region has the DNA TGTGCCAGCAGCTTGGGGGGACGGGACCAAGAGACCCAGTACTTC. Translated, it gives CASSLGGRDQETQYF.

The chain carries TRBV7-9 and TRBJ2-7; TRBD1 agrees at 8 bases. The CDR3 contains 17 residues. CDR1 SEHNR and CDR2 FQNEAQ come from the germline V gene (reference sequence). J lost 5 bases, V lost 5 bases, and 17 bases had no gene match. CDR3 sequence (DNA): TGTGCCAGCAGCCCTTCTCGGGGGACAGGTCTTTCCGACGAGCAGTACTTC. Encoded protein: CASSPSRGTGLSDEQYF.

CDR3: CASSLDGGGVTEAFF. The CDR3 nucleotides read TGTGCCAGCAGCTTAGACGGCGGAGGGGTTACTGAAGCTTTCTTT. The gene calls are TRBV11-3 and TRBJ1-1, with D possibly being TRBD1 (5 bases). The germline CDR1 and CDR2 sequences are SGHNT and YENEEA. The V end was cut by 0 bases, the J end by 5 bases, with 13 bases between. CDR3 size: 15 residues.

The genes are TRBV27 and TRBJ1-1, with 7 bases identical to TRBD1. Trimming took 6 bases from V and 3 from J; bases not matched to a gene: 7. The germline gives CDR1 MNHEY, CDR2 SMNVEV (reference sequence). There are 14 residues in the CDR3. The CDR3 reads CASRNRGPDTEAFF. The CDR3 DNA sequence: TGTGCCAGCAGAAATAGGGGGCCGGACACTGAAGCTTTCTTT.

The CDR3 sequence is CAISESTGGQTQYF. The CDR3 region has the DNA TGTGCCATCAGTGAGTCCACAGGGGGCCAGACCCAGTACTTC. The rearrangement uses TRBV10-3 and TRBJ2-5; 9 nucleotides line up with TRBD1. V was pared by 0 bases and J by 6 bases, with 2 bases of the junction left unmatched. Looked up from germline, CDR1 is ENHRY and CDR2 is SYGVKD. The CDR3 runs to 14 residues.

This clone has a handful of counts. V is TRBV7-3 and J is TRBJ1-4; TRBD1 is a possible D gene (5 bases). Trimming pared 2 bases from V and 8 bases from J, leaving 12 bases between. Germline lookup yields CDR1 SGHTA and CDR2 FQGTGA. The CDR3 loop spans 14 amino acids. The CDR3 DNA is TGTGCCAGCAGCTTAGCAGGGCCAGGGGAAAAACTGTTTTTT. Translating it yields CASSLAGPGEKLFF.

V and J are TRBV30 and TRBJ1-2, with a tentative D call TRBD1 (6 bases). CDR1 and CDR2 from the germline V gene are GTSNPN and SVGIG (reference sequence). The V and J ends lost 8 bases and 6 bases respectively, with 19 bases between them. The CDR3 has 13 residues. This CDR3 reads CAVYRVQLDGYTF. The CDR3 DNA reads TGTGCCGTCTACAGGGTTCAACTGGATGGCTACACCTTC.

The J gene is TRBJ2-1, the V gene TRBV18; 7 nucleotides match TRBD1. The J segment lost 2 bases and the V segment lost 4 bases, leaving 5 bases of the junction unmatched. Per germline, CDR1 KGHSH and CDR2 LQKENI. CDR3 length equals 15 residues. The chain's CDR3 is CASSLGQTTYNEQFF. CDR3 in DNA: TGTGCCAGCTCACTGGGACAGACTACCTACAATGAGCAGTTCTTC. Full variable domain (rest looked up from reference TRBV18 and TRBJ2-1): NAGVMQNPRHLVRRRGQEARLRCSPMKGHSHVYWYRQLPEEGLKFMVYLQKENIIDESGMPKERFSAEFPKEGPSILRIQQVVRGDSAAYFCASSLGQTTYNEQFFGPGTRLTVL.

The chain links TRBV5-8 to TRBJ2-2; D possibly corresponds to TRBD2 (5 bases). The V gene lost 5 bases and the J gene lost 1 base, with 12 bases spanning the gap. The germline gives CDR1 SGHTS, CDR2 YDEGEE. The CDR3 length is 15 residues. CDR3 amino acids: CASRPRRVNTGELFF. The CDR3 DNA reads as TGTGCCAGCAGACCCCGGCGGGTGAACACCGGGGAGCTGTTTTTT.

V usage is TRBV19 and J usage is TRBJ1-1; TRBD1 is a possible D gene (6 bases). This CDR3 is built from 13 residues. Germline-derived CDR1 and CDR2 are LNHDA and SQIVND (reference sequence). V lost 10 bases to trimming and J lost 0 bases, with 12 bases between them. The CDR3 bases are TGTGCCATTCAAGGGGGACTGAACACTGAAGCTTTCTTT. It encodes CAIQGGLNTEAFF.